These 19 T cell receptor beta chains came from one sample sequenced in a study of shared clonotypes between healthy human individuals. This table comes from immunoSEQ multiplex PCR, and its TCRdb copy is limited to in-frame clones, with some not included. Of roughly 2.5 million clones listed, about 92% are singletons. The sequenced sample consisted of naive CD4+ T cells sorted from blood. Subset defined: CD45RA+ positively selected. The receptors stem from a man younger than 30 in good health.

The J gene is TRBJ2-2, the V gene TRBV6-6; 10 bases match TRBD1. V was clipped by 6 bases and J by 6 bases; unmatched bases: 10. The CDR3 spans 16 residues. Germline loops: CDR1 MNHNY, CDR2 SVGAGI (reference sequence). This CDR3 reads CASSPSGTGAAGELFF. CDR3 coding DNA: TGTGCCAGCAGCCCCTCCGGGACAGGGGCCGCCGGGGAGCTGTTTTTT.

The rearrangement uses TRBV6-5 and TRBJ1-1; D uncertain. CDR3 size: 13 residues. Trimming took off 3 bases at V and 8 bases at J, with 13 bases between the two ends. Per the germline V gene, CDR1 is MNHEY and CDR2 is SVGAGI. CDR3 bases: TGTGCCAGCAGTTATATGGGGAGAGCCGAAGCTTTCTTT. It is translated as CASSYMGRAEAFF.

J is TRBJ1-6 and V is TRBV5-8; maybe TRBD1 (6 bases). The length of the CDR3 is 16 residues. The V gene's germline CDR1 is SGHTS and CDR2 YDEGEE. Trimming cost V 3 bases and J 7 bases, with 17 bases left between them. CDR3 bases: TGTGCCAGCAGCTACTTGGGTCCAGGGGCAAATTCACCCCTCCACTTT. This gives the protein CASSYLGPGANSPLHF.

The chain couples TRBV9 to TRBJ2-1, with 8 nucleotides matching TRBD2. The trim removed 3 bases at V and 6 bases at J, leaving 5 bases unmatched. The CDR3 has 14 residues. Germline assignment: CDR1 SGDLS and CDR2 YYNGEE. The CDR3 coding sequence is TGTGCCAGCAGCGAGGGACTAGACTCCAATGAGCAGTTCTTC. This translates into CASSEGLDSNEQFF.

The chain carries TRBV27 and TRBJ1-1, with D unresolved. CDR3 size: 17 residues. CDR1 is MNHEY, CDR2 SMNVEV, per germline (reference sequence). V gave up 0 bases and J gave up 3 bases, with 17 bases separating them. DNA for the CDR3: TGTGCCAGCAGTTTATCGGCGGCAGCCTTAGGAGACACTGAAGCTTTCTTT. Protein sequence: CASSLSAAALGDTEAFF.

A word on this clone: Different DNA sequences within this sample yield the same CDR3. The rearrangement uses TRBV5-1 and TRBJ2-2, with D perhaps being TRBD1 or TRBD2 (6 bases each). CDR1 and CDR2 from the germline V gene are SGHRS and YFSETQ. Trimming removed 2 bases from V and 3 bases from J, with 8 bases in between. This CDR3 is built from 14 residues. The CDR3 region has the DNA TGCGCCAGCAGCTTAAGGGGGGACACCGGGGAGCTGTTTTTT. Amino acids: CASSLRGDTGELFF.

This chain connects TRBV6-5 to TRBJ1-1; TRBD1 agrees at 8 bases. Germline V gene data show CDR1 as MNHEY and CDR2 as SVGAGI. The CDR3 consists of 15 residues. Trimming at V came to 5 bases and at J to 0 bases, leaving 5 bases not matched to a gene. CDR3 in DNA: TGTGCCAGCAGTCGACAGGGGACCATGAACACTGAAGCTTTCTTT. This codes for CASSRQGTMNTEAFF.

The rearrangement joins TRBV12-1 to TRBJ2-5; TRBD2 reflects the table's D call only, with no check against the DNA. TRBV12-1 is labeled a pseudogene. CDR3 length equals 16 residues. Written as DNA, the CDR3 is TGTGCCAGCAGCAGGGCCCCGGGACTAGGGAAAGAGACCCAGTACTTC. Its protein product is CASSRAPGLGKETQYF.

Concerning this clone itself: Other DNA sequences in the sample encode the same CDR3. The chain links TRBV2 to TRBJ1-2, with D unresolved. Deletions cut 0 bases from V and 4 bases from J, with 3 bases between. Germline-derived CDR1 and CDR2 are SNHLY and FYNNEI. The CDR3 runs to 12 residues. CDR3 bases: TGTGCCAGCAGTGAAGCGGCCTATGGCTACACCTTC. Protein: CASSEAAYGYTF.

The chain combines TRBV6-6 with TRBJ1-1; a weak D match, TRBD1 (5 bases). Germline V gene lookup returns CDR1 MNHNY and CDR2 SVGAGI (reference sequence). Trimming left V 0 bases short and J 3 bases short, with 11 bases between. This CDR3 is 15 amino acids long. The CDR3 spells CASSYSPREDTEAFF. The CDR3 DNA is TGTGCCAGCAGTTACTCTCCCAGGGAGGACACTGAAGCTTTCTTT.

The chain couples TRBV2 to TRBJ2-5, with no clear D. There are 13 residues in the CDR3. CDR1 is SNHLY and CDR2 is FYNNEI in the germline V gene. V was cut by 7 bases and J by 4 bases, with 13 bases left in between. CDR3 DNA: TGTGCCAGCAAAAACTGGGCAGGAGAGACCCAGTACTTC. Its protein product is CASKNWAGETQYF.

CDR3 nucleotides: TGTGCCAGCAGTTTCGCCTCAGGGAAGTCCCAAGAGACCCAGTACTTC. Its translation is CASSFASGKSQETQYF. The V call is TRBV28, the J call TRBJ2-5, with D perhaps matching TRBD1 (5 bases). Germline lookup yields CDR1 MDHEN and CDR2 SYDVKM. The V end was cut by 3 bases, the J end by 1 base, with 15 bases between. The CDR3 spans 16 residues.

The CDR3 DNA follows: TGTGCCAGCAGTTCCCGACAGTTCTTC. The encoded protein is CASSSRQFF. The V and J genes are TRBV27 and TRBJ2-1; D is unclear. There are 9 residues in the CDR3. CDR1 is MNHEY, CDR2 SMNVEV, per germline (reference sequence). V dropped 4 bases and J dropped 13 bases, with 5 bases sitting between them.

CDR3 nucleotide sequence: TGTGCCAGCAGCACTAGCGGTTTTGGCAAAAACATTCAGTACTTC. It translates to CASSTSGFGKNIQYF. V gene TRBV7-2 combines with J gene TRBJ2-4; 8 bases agree with TRBD2. Unmatched junction bases numbered 6, after V lost 5 bases and J lost 3 bases. The CDR3 loop spans 15 amino acids. CDR1 is SGHTA, CDR2 FQGNSA, per germline.

Only one count was recorded for this clone. The genes are TRBV11-2 and TRBJ2-7, with 9 positions matching TRBD2. After removal of 5 bases from V and 2 bases from J, the junction contained 13 bases not matched to a gene. CDR1 and CDR2 from the germline V gene are SGHAT and FQNNGV. CDR3 length: 17 amino acids. CDR3 nucleotides: TGTGCCAGCAGCCCCCGTGAGAAGCGGGAGGCGGCCTACGAGCAGTACTTC. The encoded protein is CASSPREKREAAYEQYF.

The rearrangement uses TRBV5-5 and TRBJ2-1, with D tentatively TRBD2 (6 bases). Germline V gives CDR1 SGHKS, CDR2 YYEKEE (reference sequence). The CDR3 loop spans 16 amino acids. With 3 bases removed from V and 4 bases from J, the gap between germline ends came to 17 bases. CDR3 DNA sequence: TGTGCCAGCAGCTCGCCGGGCGGGACGACATACAATGAGCAGTTCTTC. As protein: CASSSPGGTTYNEQFF.

The chain employs TRBV6-5 and TRBJ2-1, with 9 bases aligning to TRBD2. V lost 3 bases to trimming and J lost 3 bases; unmatched junction nucleotides: 6. CDR1 MNHEY and CDR2 SVGAGI come from the germline V gene. The CDR3 is 16 residues long. The CDR3 is CASSYDGTSRYNEQFF. CDR3 coding DNA: TGTGCCAGCAGTTATGACGGGACTAGCCGCTACAATGAGCAGTTCTTC.

The rearrangement joins TRBV18 to TRBJ2-1; unclear D gene. CDR1 KGHSH and CDR2 LQKENI come from the germline V gene. V shed 3 bases and J shed 2 bases, with 5 bases lying between them. The CDR3 runs 13 residues. The CDR3 bases are TGTGCCAGCTCACCGGTCGCCTACAATGAGCAGTTCTTC. It codes for CASSPVAYNEQFF.

Note on this clone: In the same sample, other DNA sequences code for this CDR3. The CDR3 here is CASSSGTGGNEQFF. The CDR3 DNA reads as TGCGCCAGCAGTTCCGGGACAGGGGGCAATGAGCAGTTCTTC. The chain couples TRBV5-1 to TRBJ2-1; 11 bases align to TRBD1. The CDR3 spans 14 residues. The V gene end was trimmed by 5 bases and the J gene end by 6 bases; junction bases not matched to a gene: 4. Germline V CDR1 and CDR2: SGHRS, YFSETQ.